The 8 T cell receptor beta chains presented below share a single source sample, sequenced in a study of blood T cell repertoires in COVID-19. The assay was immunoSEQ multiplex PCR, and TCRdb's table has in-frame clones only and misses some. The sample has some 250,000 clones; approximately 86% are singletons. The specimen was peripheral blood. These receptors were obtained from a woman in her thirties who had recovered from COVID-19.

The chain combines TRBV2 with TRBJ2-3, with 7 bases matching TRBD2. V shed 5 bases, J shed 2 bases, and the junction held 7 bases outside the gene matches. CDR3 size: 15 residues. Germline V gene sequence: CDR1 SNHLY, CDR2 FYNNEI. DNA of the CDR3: TGTGCCAGCAGTATAACCGGGACTAACACAGATACGCAGTATTTT. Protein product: CASSITGTNTDTQYF. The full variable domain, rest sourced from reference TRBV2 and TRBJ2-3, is EPEVTQTPSHQVTQMGQEVILRCVPISNHLYFYWYRQILGQKVEFLVSFYNNEISEKSEIFDDQFSVERPDGSNFTLKIRSTKLEDSAMYFCASSITGTNTDTQYFGPGTRLTVL.

In DNA form, the CDR3 reads TGTGCCAGCAGTGACTCGGGCAGGGGGCGAGGCTACACCTTC. Encoded protein: CASSDSGRGRGYTF. The V and J genes are TRBV6-4 and TRBJ1-2; 8 bases map to TRBD1. V trimming: 0 bases; J trimming: 8 bases; junction bases outside the gene matches: 5. CDR3 size: 14 residues. Germline V gene lookup returns CDR1 MRHNA and CDR2 SNTAGT.

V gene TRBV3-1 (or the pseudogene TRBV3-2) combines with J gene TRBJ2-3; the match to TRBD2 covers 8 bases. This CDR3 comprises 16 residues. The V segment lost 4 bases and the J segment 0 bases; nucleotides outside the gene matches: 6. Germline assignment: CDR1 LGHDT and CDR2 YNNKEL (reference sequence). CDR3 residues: CASSRGTRLSTDTQYF. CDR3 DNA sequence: TGTGCCAGCAGCCGCGGGACTAGACTTAGCACAGATACGCAGTATTTT.

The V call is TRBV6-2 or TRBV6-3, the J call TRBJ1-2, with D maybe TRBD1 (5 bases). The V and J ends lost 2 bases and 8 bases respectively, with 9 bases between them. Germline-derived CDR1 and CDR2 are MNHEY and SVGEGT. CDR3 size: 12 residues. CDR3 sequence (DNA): TGTGCCAGCAGTTACGGGGCAGCGGGCTACACCTTC. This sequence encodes CASSYGAAGYTF.

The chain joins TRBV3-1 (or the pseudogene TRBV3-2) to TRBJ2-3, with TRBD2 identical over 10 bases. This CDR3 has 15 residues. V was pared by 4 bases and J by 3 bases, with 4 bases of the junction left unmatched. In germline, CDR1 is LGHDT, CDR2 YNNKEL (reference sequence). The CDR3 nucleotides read TGTGCCAGCAGCCCAGCGGGGGGGCCGACAGATACGCAGTATTTT. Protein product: CASSPAGGPTDTQYF.

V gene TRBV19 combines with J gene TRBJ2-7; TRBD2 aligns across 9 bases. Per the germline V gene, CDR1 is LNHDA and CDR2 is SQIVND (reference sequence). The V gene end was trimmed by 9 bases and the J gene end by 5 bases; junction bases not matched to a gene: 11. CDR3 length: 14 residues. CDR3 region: CARLGTSIFHEQYF. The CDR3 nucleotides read TGTGCCAGACTCGGGACTAGCATATTCCACGAGCAGTACTTC.

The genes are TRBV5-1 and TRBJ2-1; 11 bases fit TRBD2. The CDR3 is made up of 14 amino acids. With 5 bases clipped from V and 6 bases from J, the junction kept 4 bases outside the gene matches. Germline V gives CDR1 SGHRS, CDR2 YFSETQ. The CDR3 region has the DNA TGCGCCAGCAGAGGCCTAGCGGGGGGCAATGAGCAGTTCTTC. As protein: CASRGLAGGNEQFF.

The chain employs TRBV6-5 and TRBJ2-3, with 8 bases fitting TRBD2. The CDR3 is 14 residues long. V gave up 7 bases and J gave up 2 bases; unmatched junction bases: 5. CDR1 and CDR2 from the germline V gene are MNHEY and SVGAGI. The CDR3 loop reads CASKLAETTDTQYF. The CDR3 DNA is TGTGCCAGCAAACTAGCGGAGACCACAGATACGCAGTATTTT.